One and the same sample provided the 24 T cell receptor beta chains below, sequenced in a study of blood T cell repertoires in COVID-19. Produced via immunoSEQ multiplex PCR; TCRdb's table is partial and in-frame only. This sample has 300,000 to 450,000 clones; about 88% occur once, and the top ten carry about 3%. The specimen sequenced was peripheral blood. The receptor set was obtained from a human donor in a cohort sampled during active COVID-19.

In this sample, this clone turned up a few times. The chain links TRBV3-1 (or the pseudogene TRBV3-2) to TRBJ1-1; no reliable D call. V was shortened by 1 base and J by 1 base, with 7 bases between the two germline ends. Germline loops: CDR1 LGHDT, CDR2 YNNKEL (reference sequence). This CDR3 has 14 amino acids. The CDR3 region has the DNA TGTGCCAGCAGCCAAGCTGGGAGGAACACTGAAGCTTTCTTT. Translating it yields CASSQAGRNTEAFF.

This chain connects TRBV6-5 to TRBJ2-3; TRBD2 might be the D (5 bases). V lost 7 bases to trimming and J lost 6 bases, with 8 bases between them. Germline V CDR1 and CDR2: MNHEY, SVGAGI. The CDR3 totals 11 residues. The chain's CDR3 is CASKEEDTQYF. The CDR3 DNA reads as TGTGCCAGCAAGGAGGAGGATACGCAGTATTTT.

This clone has a handful of counts. The chain recombines TRBV28 with TRBJ2-5; TRBD2 matches at 8 bases. Germline loops: CDR1 MDHEN, CDR2 SYDVKM. V gave up 4 bases and J gave up 2 bases; unmatched junction bases: 15. The CDR3 has 18 amino acids. The CDR3: CASSSLLRLAGFQETQYF. As DNA, the CDR3 is TGTGCCAGCAGTTCCCTTCTCCGGCTAGCGGGCTTTCAAGAGACCCAGTACTTC. Drawing the rest from reference TRBV28 and TRBJ2-5, the complete variable domain is DVKVTQSSRYLVKRTGEKVFLECVQDMDHENMFWYRQDPGLGLRLIYFSYDVKMKEKGDIPEGYSVSREKKERFSLILESASTNQTSMYLCASSSLLRLAGFQETQYFGPGTRLLVL.

This sequence joins TRBV28 and TRBJ1-1; 10 bases match TRBD1. The junction had 6 bases not matched to a gene; V was cut back by 1 base and J by 10 bases. Germline values: CDR1 MDHEN, CDR2 SYDVKM. The CDR3 sequence is 14 residues long. DNA of the CDR3: TGTGCCAGCAGTTTATATGAGACAGGGGGCAGAGCTTTCTTT. Its protein is CASSLYETGGRAFF.

This clone has only one observation. This rearrangement joins TRBV5-8 to TRBJ2-1; 9 bases map to TRBD2. CDR3 size: 15 residues. Germline V gene lookup returns CDR1 SGHTS and CDR2 YDEGEE. Trimming took 4 bases from V and 3 from J; bases not matched to a gene: 5. DNA for the CDR3: TGTGCCAGCAGCCCCGGGACTAGCAGCTACAATGAGCAGTTCTTC. Translating gives CASSPGTSSYNEQFF.

The gene calls are TRBV18 and TRBJ2-7; a possible D gene is TRBD1 (5 bases). The germline CDR1 and CDR2 sequences are KGHSH and LQKENI. The CDR3 length is 14 residues. V was clipped by 0 bases and J by 5 bases, with 11 bases between them. The CDR3 DNA sequence: TGTGCCAGCTCACCACCGGCAGGGTCCCACGAGCAGTACTTC. It specifies CASSPPAGSHEQYF.

The chain links TRBV30 to TRBJ1-2; weak D call: TRBD1 (5 bases). Germline loops: CDR1 GTSNPN, CDR2 SVGIG (reference sequence). The CDR3 is made up of 13 amino acids. The V and J ends lost 2 bases and 8 bases respectively, with 15 bases between them. CDR3 in amino acids: CAWSMKGVGGYTF. CDR3 DNA: TGTGCCTGGAGTATGAAAGGGGTGGGCGGCTACACCTTC.

The count of this clone is one. This sequence joins TRBV23-1 and TRBJ2-7; tentatively, D is TRBD2 (5 bases). TRBV23-1 is classed as an ORF, of uncertain function. The CDR3 runs to 18 residues. V was pared by 2 bases and J by 0 bases, with 20 bases between. The CDR3 loop is CASSQIATPTGSSYEQYF. Written as DNA, the CDR3 is TGCGCCAGCAGTCAAATCGCGACTCCCACGGGGAGCTCCTACGAGCAGTACTTC.

This clone was recorded once. The V call is TRBV18, the J call TRBJ2-7; D is possibly TRBD2 (6 bases). Trimming removed 3 bases at V and 0 bases at J, with 12 bases between. The germline CDR1 and CDR2 sequences are KGHSH and LQKENI. CDR3 length: 15 amino acids. The CDR3 loop reads CASSPIDGSSYEQYF. The CDR3 nucleotides read TGTGCCAGCTCACCCATCGACGGGAGCTCCTACGAGCAGTACTTC.

The rearrangement links TRBV5-1 to TRBJ2-7, with D possibly matching TRBD1 (6 bases). Looked up from germline, CDR1 is SGHRS and CDR2 is YFSETQ. Trimming removed 8 bases from V and 3 bases from J, with 18 bases in between. CDR3 length: 14 amino acids. CDR3 DNA sequence: TGCGCCAGTCCACATGGGGGCGGTTACTACGAGCAGTACTTC. Translated, it gives CASPHGGGYYEQYF.

This sequence joins TRBV6-5 and TRBJ1-2; 8 bases fit TRBD1. The CDR3 has 15 amino acids. Trimming at V came to 2 bases and at J to 7 bases, leaving 9 bases not matched to a gene. Germline CDR1 MNHEY, CDR2 SVGAGI. This CDR3 is CASSYAKQGVGGYTF. As DNA, the CDR3 is TGTGCCAGCAGTTACGCGAAACAGGGGGTTGGTGGCTACACCTTC.

Of note for this clone: The sample has other DNA sequences that encode this CDR3 too. The rearrangement uses TRBV2 and TRBJ2-7, with TRBD1 matching 7 bases. This CDR3 region has 12 residues. After removal of 6 bases from V and 3 bases from J, the junction contained 2 bases not matched to a gene. Looked up from germline, CDR1 is SNHLY and CDR2 is FYNNEI. The CDR3 loop reads CASRGDSYEQYF. CDR3 nucleotides: TGTGCCAGCAGGGGGGACAGCTACGAGCAGTACTTC.

This chain joins TRBV5-3 and TRBJ2-2, with 7 nucleotides matching TRBD1. TRBV5-3 counts as an open reading frame of uncertain function. This CDR3 contains 17 residues. V gave up 4 bases and J gave up 2 bases; unmatched junction bases: 11. The CDR3 nucleotides read TGTGCCAGAAGCCATTTCCCGGGACAGATAAACACCGGGGAGCTGTTTTTT. Translating gives CARSHFPGQINTGELFF.

The chain has TRBV6-1 and TRBJ1-5, with TRBD1 identical over 7 bases. V lost 4 bases and J lost 6; bases outside the gene matches: 9. The germline gives CDR1 MNHNS, CDR2 SASEGT. The CDR3 has 15 residues. The CDR3 protein is CASSVAKGGGQPQHF. The CDR3 DNA is TGTGCCAGCAGTGTAGCGAAAGGGGGCGGTCAGCCCCAGCATTTT.

The chain couples TRBV30 to TRBJ1-5, with 9 bases fitting TRBD1. After removal of 2 bases from V and 2 bases from J, the junction contained 4 bases not matched to a gene. From germline, CDR1 is GTSNPN and CDR2 SVGIG (reference sequence). The CDR3 extends over 15 amino acids. The CDR3 loop reads CAWSPDRGGNQPQHF. The CDR3 DNA reads as TGTGCCTGGAGTCCGGACAGGGGTGGCAATCAGCCCCAGCATTTT.

The rearrangement uses TRBV10-1 and TRBJ2-1, with 8 nucleotides matching TRBD2. This CDR3 has 14 amino acids. V gave up 4 bases and J gave up 8 bases; unmatched junction bases: 7. CDR1 is WNHNN and CDR2 is SYGVQD in the germline V gene (reference sequence). DNA for the CDR3: TGCGCCAGCAGTGTTGCCGGGAGGGGCGATGAGCAGTTCTTC. Residues: CASSVAGRGDEQFF.

The J gene is TRBJ1-1, the V gene TRBV30; 7 bases agree with TRBD1. V lost 5 bases and J lost 6; bases outside the gene matches: 12. CDR3 length: 14 residues. Germline V lookup: CDR1 GTSNPN, CDR2 SVGIG (reference sequence). CDR3: CAWDSGQLKSEAFF. The CDR3 bases are TGTGCCTGGGACTCGGGACAGCTAAAATCTGAAGCTTTCTTT. Together with reference TRBV30 and TRBJ1-1, the CDR3 gives the full variable domain: SQTIHQWPATLVQPVGSPLSLECTVEGTSNPNLYWYRQAAGRGLQLLFYSVGIGQISSEVPQNLSASRPQDRQFILSSKKLLLSDSGFYLCAWDSGQLKSEAFFGQGTRLTVV.

The rearrangement uses TRBV3-1 (or the pseudogene TRBV3-2) and TRBJ2-1; D unresolved. The V end was cut by 0 bases, the J end by 11 bases, with 14 bases between. Germline V gives CDR1 LGHDT, CDR2 YNNKEL (reference sequence). The CDR3 consists of 14 residues. Here the CDR3 reads CASSQDQATSKQFF. CDR3 in DNA: TGTGCCAGCAGCCAAGATCAGGCCACCTCGAAGCAGTTCTTC.

The chain is built from TRBV7-3 and TRBJ2-2, with TRBD2 identical over 7 bases. The CDR3 spans 14 residues. Germline values: CDR1 SGHTA, CDR2 FQGTGA. Trimming cost V 6 bases and J 2 bases; bases outside gene matches: 3. CDR3: CASRSGVNTGELFF. In DNA form, the CDR3 reads TGTGCCAGCAGGAGCGGGGTCAACACCGGGGAGCTGTTTTTT. Full variable domain (outside the CDR3, taken from reference TRBV7-3 and TRBJ2-2): GAGVSQTPSNKVTEKGKYVELRCDPISGHTALYWYRQSLGQGPEFLIYFQGTGAADDSGLPNDRFFAVRPEGSVSTLKIQRTERGDSAVYLCASRSGVNTGELFFGEGSRLTVL.

This chain uses TRBV4-1 with TRBJ1-6; D is unresolved. CDR1 is MGHRA and CDR2 is YSYEKL in the germline V gene. This CDR3 spans 18 amino acids. Trimming pared 1 base from V and 1 base from J, leaving 14 bases between. The CDR3 sequence is CASSQGRLGGSYNSPLHF. In nucleotides, the CDR3 is TGCGCCAGCAGCCAAGGGCGACTCGGTGGGTCCTATAATTCACCCCTCCACTTT.

This chain links TRBV9 with TRBJ2-7; no clear D. The CDR3 runs 14 residues. Trimming pared 2 bases from V and 1 base from J, leaving 10 bases between. From germline, CDR1 is SGDLS and CDR2 YYNGEE. The CDR3 sequence is CASSVSGGSYEQYF. The CDR3 region has the DNA TGTGCCAGCAGCGTGTCAGGTGGTTCCTACGAGCAGTACTTC.

The gene calls are TRBV5-1 and TRBJ2-5, with TRBD1 matching 7 bases. The V and J ends lost 4 bases and 2 bases, in that order; junction bases with no gene match: 5. The CDR3 covers 14 residues. Germline V CDR1 and CDR2: SGHRS, YFSETQ. Here the CDR3 reads CASSTGQNQETQYF. Here the CDR3 DNA reads TGCGCCAGCAGCACGGGACAGAATCAAGAGACCCAGTACTTC.

This clone was counted once. This chain uses TRBV7-9 with TRBJ1-2, with 10 nucleotides matching TRBD1. Per germline, CDR1 SEHNR and CDR2 FQNEAQ (reference sequence). This CDR3 region has 13 residues. Trimming removed 3 bases from V and 9 bases from J; junction bases left unmatched: 4. CDR3 DNA: TGTGCCAGCAGCTTGGGGACAGGGGATAGCTACACCTTC. Translated: CASSLGTGDSYTF.

V usage is TRBV10-1 and J usage is TRBJ1-5; D possibly corresponds to TRBD1 (6 bases). CDR1 is WNHNN, CDR2 SYGVQD, per germline (reference sequence). The CDR3 totals 14 residues. Trimming pared 3 bases from V and 6 bases from J, leaving 12 bases between. DNA of the CDR3: TGCGCCAGCAGTGAAGAGGGGGTAGGTCAGCCCCAGCATTTT. Translation: CASSEEGVGQPQHF.